Detailed here is one T cell receptor beta chain. Sample-barcoded 5' priming and a J-beta primer mix drove a second PCR of roughly 6 to 12 cycles. Each of the cDNA molecules was tagged by a template-switch adaptor with 12 random nucleotides. Using its own MiXCR run on the 5' RACE reads, TCRdb lists one record per CDR3 protein. This sample has approximately 1,000,000 distinct CDR3 sequences, with roughly two fifths found just once. Donors each provided about 9.5 milliliters of peripheral blood. This sample was taken from a study of blood T cells in healthy people across ages. This receptor was obtained from a man aged 18-30 years in good health. Sequenced material: blood.

Here the CDR3 reads CASSPSTSGFRDTQYF. For the CDR3, the DNA is TGTGCCAGCAGCCCCTCGACTAGCGGGTTTAGGGATACGCAGTATTTT. The chain combines TRBV7-2 with TRBJ2-3; 10 bases fit TRBD2. J gave up 6 bases and V 5 bases, and 11 bases lay outside the gene matches. The CDR3 is 16 residues long. Germline V gives CDR1 SGHTA, CDR2 FQGNSA.